A selection of T cell receptor beta chains follows, all from one sample in a study of T cell clonotyping in hematopoietic cell transplantation. Here immunoSEQ multiplex PCR was the method, and the copy in TCRdb shows in-frame clones only, minus some. The table has 10,000 to 15,000 clones, roughly 89% seen once. The sequenced sample was peripheral blood mononuclear cells. These receptors originate from a human donor who either received an allogeneic hematopoietic cell transplant for a myeloid malignancy or was a related donor (not recorded which). Some clones in this sample may be carry-over from other donors' samples. Both conserved end residues are part of each CDR3. A D gene is named only where the DNA matches it firmly. The size field is filled for only some rows; it gives once, few, many or a size class.

size: once
V: TRBV15
J: TRBJ2-1
D: -
DNA: TGTGCCACCAGCAGGGTCCAGGGGGAGCAGTTCTTC
CDR3: CATSRVQGEQFF

size: -
V: TRBV5-6
J: TRBJ2-6
D: -
DNA: TGTGCCAGCAGCGCCGCGGGGGCCGGGGCCAACGTCCTGACTTTC
CDR3: CASSAAGAGANVLTF

size: -
V: TRBV7-2
J: TRBJ2-7
D: TRBD2
DNA: TGTGCCAGCAGGGCTAGCGGGAGCGACGAGCAGTACTTC
CDR3: CASRASGSDEQYF

size: once
V: TRBV19
J: TRBJ2-5
D: -
DNA: TGTGCCAGTAGTATGGGGGGTAGGATGGGAGAGACCCAGTACTTC
CDR3: CASSMGGRMGETQYF

size: once
V: TRBV14
J: TRBJ2-1
D: -
DNA: TGTGCCAGCAGCCAGGATATCACTCTGGGCGATGAGCAGTTCTTC
CDR3: CASSQDITLGDEQFF

size: -
V: TRBV18
J: TRBJ1-2
D: TRBD1
DNA: TGTGCCAGCTCACGAACCGGGACAGGGGATTTCTATGGCTACACCTTC
CDR3: CASSRTGTGDFYGYTF

size: -
V: TRBV9
J: TRBJ2-2
D: -
DNA: TGTGCCAGCAGGAGGGGGGTATTGAACACCGGGGAGCTGTTTTTT
CDR3: CASRRGVLNTGELFF

size: -
V: TRBV9
J: TRBJ1-3
D: -
DNA: TGTGCCAGCAGCGTAGATCGGGGAGACACCATATATTTT
CDR3: CASSVDRGDTIYF

size: -
V: TRBV7-2
J: TRBJ1-2
D: -
DNA: TGTGCCAGCAGTGCCCGACAGGCTCAGGGCTACACCTTC
CDR3: CASSARQAQGYTF

size: -
V: TRBV7-2
J: TRBJ2-5
D: -
DNA: TGTGCCAGCAGCTTATTCGAGGGGGGAGGGGAGACCCAGTACTTC
CDR3: CASSLFEGGGETQYF

size: few
V: TRBV19
J: TRBJ2-5
D: -
DNA: TGTGCCAGTAGTACGGGGACACTACAAGAGACCCAGTACTTC
CDR3: CASSTGTLQETQYF